This T cell receptor beta chain derives from a study of OX40 agonist ivuxolimab in advanced cancers. The CDR3 is 13 amino acids. Germline lookup yields CDR1 MDHEN and CDR2 SYDVKM. V was clipped by 9 bases and J by 3 bases, with 12 bases between them. The assay was immunoSEQ multiplex PCR, and TCRdb's table has in-frame clones only and misses some. Counted here are about 75,000 clones, more than 90% occurring once; the ten biggest clones make up under 0.4%. The sample in question was CD4+ or CD8+ T cells sorted from blood, obtained in a trial of the OX40 agonist ivuxolimab. J is TRBJ2-1 and V is TRBV28, with a weak D call TRBD2 (6 bases). This TCR was sampled from an adult with an advanced solid tumor such as melanoma, head and neck, liver or kidney cancer. CDR3 sequence (DNA): TGTGCCAGTAGGGCCGGGGGCTACAATGAGCAGTTCTTC. Protein: CASRAGGYNEQFF.